A single sample is the source of the 30 T cell receptor beta chains below, sequenced in a study of cytomegalovirus exposure and HLA in healthy donors. The PCR employed 60 Vbeta primers together with 13 Jbeta primers. Clones were read by immunoSEQ multiplex PCR, and TCRdb kept only the in-frame ones, dropping some. Of 75,000 to 95,000 clones in the sample, approximately 68% were seen once. Material for sequencing was PBMCs. The receptor source for this set is a woman between 45 and 60 years old in good health and CMV-seropositive.

A few counts support this clone. CDR3 protein: CASSYRLAGPGTGELFF. In DNA, the CDR3 is TGTGCCAGCAGTTATAGGCTAGCGGGACCCGGCACCGGGGAGCTGTTTTTT. The genes are TRBV28 and TRBJ2-2, with TRBD2 identical over 9 bases. The ends lost 4 bases at V and 4 bases at J; junction bases unmatched: 10. Germline-derived CDR1 and CDR2 are MDHEN and SYDVKM. The CDR3 loop spans 17 amino acids. Based on the CDR3 plus reference TRBV28 and TRBJ2-2, the full variable domain is DVKVTQSSRYLVKRTGEKVFLECVQDMDHENMFWYRQDPGLGLRLIYFSYDVKMKEKGDIPEGYSVSREKKERFSLILESASTNQTSMYLCASSYRLAGPGTGELFFGEGSRLTVL.

The chain uses TRBV27 and TRBJ2-7; 8 nucleotides align to TRBD1. Germline V lookup: CDR1 MNHEY, CDR2 SMNVEV (reference sequence). J was trimmed by 7 bases and V by 0 bases; bases with no gene match: 2. The CDR3 has 13 amino acids. The CDR3 spells CASSLSDREEQYF. CDR3 bases: TGTGCCAGCAGTTTATCGGACAGGGAGGAGCAGTACTTC.

The rearrangement links TRBV11-2 to TRBJ1-6; TRBD1 matches 7 bases. Germline V gene data show CDR1 as SGHAT and CDR2 as FQNNGV. After removal of 4 bases from V and 3 bases from J, the junction contained 3 bases not matched to a gene. This CDR3 has 15 amino acids. CDR3 sequence: CASSSGQLYNSPLHF. In DNA, the CDR3 is TGTGCCAGCAGCTCGGGACAGCTCTATAATTCACCCCTCCACTTT.

The chain couples TRBV7-8 to TRBJ1-5; 9 bases line up with TRBD1. Germline values: CDR1 SGHVS, CDR2 FQNEAQ. With 1 base clipped from V and 6 bases from J, the junction kept 4 bases outside the gene matches. CDR3 length: 15 residues. CDR3 residues: CASSLGDRAFQPQHF. Written as DNA, the CDR3 is TGTGCCAGCAGCTTAGGGGACAGGGCGTTTCAGCCCCAGCATTTT.

The genes are TRBV5-1 and TRBJ2-1; D uncertain. The germline V gene has CDR1 SGHRS and CDR2 YFSETQ. Trimming took 4 bases from V and 5 from J, leaving 13 bases between them. The CDR3 is made up of 14 amino acids. Here the CDR3 DNA reads TGCGCCAGCAGCCGTCTGGGCCCAAACAATGAGCAGTTCTTC. Translating gives CASSRLGPNNEQFF.

The rearrangement links TRBV11-2 to TRBJ1-4; tentative D call: TRBD1 (5 bases). Deletions cut 2 bases from V and 6 bases from J, with 7 bases between. CDR3 length: 13 amino acids. CDR1 is SGHAT and CDR2 is FQNNGV in the germline V gene. The CDR3 DNA reads TGTGCCAGCAGCTTAATACAGGATGAAAAACTGTTTTTT. Translated: CASSLIQDEKLFF.

The V gene is TRBV9, the J gene TRBJ2-1, with a possible D match to TRBD1 (6 bases). Germline CDR1 reads SGDLS; CDR2 reads YYNGEE. V lost 4 bases and J lost 5, with 16 bases in between. This CDR3 is built from 15 residues. The CDR3 nucleotides read TGTGCCAGCAGCACAACAGGGTTTAACGACAATGAGCAGTTCTTC. Its translation: CASSTTGFNDNEQFF.

The V call is TRBV29-1, the J call TRBJ1-1, with D possibly being TRBD1 (6 bases). CDR1 and CDR2 from the germline V gene are SQVTM and ANQGSEA. Trimming stripped 3 bases from V and 2 bases from J, with 13 bases between. The CDR3 covers 14 residues. Here the CDR3 reads CSVDTGQSNTEAFF. The CDR3 nucleotides are TGCAGCGTTGACACTGGACAGAGTAACACTGAAGCTTTCTTT.

The chain couples TRBV28 to TRBJ2-5; TRBD1 is a possible D gene (5 bases). The CDR3 has 14 residues. CDR1 is MDHEN, CDR2 SYDVKM, per germline. Deletions cut 2 bases from V and 2 bases from J, with 9 bases between. CDR3 DNA sequence: TGTGCCAGCAGTTTACCTACAGGTCAAGAGACCCAGTACTTC. Translation gives CASSLPTGQETQYF.

The chain carries TRBV6-1 and TRBJ2-7; D gene ambiguous. V was cut by 3 bases and J by 0 bases, with 15 bases left in between. Germline assignment: CDR1 MNHNS and CDR2 SASEGT. The CDR3 sequence is 16 residues long. The DNA of the CDR3 is TGTGCCAGCAGTGATCTTAACAGCCCAAGCTCCTACGAGCAGTACTTC. Its protein product is CASSDLNSPSSYEQYF.

The sample holds a few counts of this clone. The V call is TRBV6-5, the J call TRBJ2-7, with no clear D. CDR3 length: 13 amino acids. Per the germline V gene, CDR1 is MNHEY and CDR2 is SVGAGI. V was shortened by 2 bases and J by 3 bases, with 8 bases between the two germline ends. CDR3 in DNA: TGTGCCAGCAGTTACGTCGAGATCTACGAGCAGTACTTC. It yields the protein CASSYVEIYEQYF.

This clone was seen a handful of times. CDR3 sequence: CASSISSGTGGSGANVLTF. DNA for the CDR3: TGTGCCAGCAGTATATCCTCCGGGACAGGGGGATCTGGGGCCAACGTCCTGACTTTC. V and J are TRBV6-4 and TRBJ2-6; 11 positions agree with TRBD1. Germline CDR1 and CDR2: MRHNA and SNTAGT. This CDR3 is built from 19 residues. J gave up 1 base and V 5 bases, and 10 bases lay outside the gene matches.

The rearrangement joins TRBV5-5 to TRBJ1-5, with D tentatively TRBD1 (6 bases). The CDR3 covers 16 residues. Germline V gene data show CDR1 as SGHKS and CDR2 as YYEKEE (reference sequence). Trimming took off 1 base at V and 4 bases at J, with 15 bases between the two ends. CDR3 nucleotides: TGTGCCAGCAGCTTGACAGTCGGGACAATTAATCAGCCCCAGCATTTT. This translates into CASSLTVGTINQPQHF.

This clone was seen a handful of times. The chain couples TRBV2 to TRBJ1-3, with no clear D. The V end was cut by 8 bases, the J end by 1 base, with 6 bases between. Per the germline V gene, CDR1 is SNHLY and CDR2 is FYNNEI. The CDR3 contains 12 residues. The CDR3 protein is CASQESGNTIYF. CDR3 nucleotides: TGTGCCAGCCAGGAATCTGGAAACACCATATATTTT.

In its sample, this clone was seen once. V is TRBV7-6 and J is TRBJ1-1, with D maybe TRBD1 (6 bases). The CDR3 sequence is 14 residues long. V lost 2 bases, J lost 4 bases, and 11 bases lay in between. Germline V CDR1 and CDR2: SGHVS, FNYEAQ. The CDR3 sequence: CASSLQGTGTEAFF. CDR3 nucleotides: TGTGCCAGCAGCTTACAGGGGACGGGCACTGAAGCTTTCTTT.

On this clone itself: This CDR3 is also generated by other DNA sequences in the sample. As DNA, the CDR3 is TGTGCCAGCAGCTTGGGAGGGGGACCTGGAAACACCATATATTTT. Its translation is CASSLGGGPGNTIYF. The chain recombines TRBV5-6 with TRBJ1-3; D might be TRBD1 (6 bases). The CDR3 extends over 15 amino acids. CDR1 is SGHDT, CDR2 YYEEEE, per germline. Between the trimmed V and J ends, which lost 0 bases and 2 bases, there was a span of 9 bases.

The CDR3 sequence: CASSVLTGGANYGYTF. CDR3 nucleotide sequence: TGCGCCAGCAGCGTACTAACAGGGGGCGCGAACTATGGCTACACCTTC. The chain employs TRBV5-1 and TRBJ1-2; 9 positions agree with TRBD1. The CDR3 totals 16 residues. The J segment lost 2 bases and the V segment lost 4 bases, leaving 9 bases of the junction unmatched. Germline assignment: CDR1 SGHRS and CDR2 YFSETQ.

This clone occurred a few times. This chain links TRBV20-1 with TRBJ2-1, with no clear D. The V and J ends lost 2 bases and 9 bases respectively, with 8 bases between them. CDR3 size: 11 residues. Germline loops: CDR1 DFQATT, CDR2 SNEGSKA (reference sequence). CDR3 loop: CSARLVGEQFF. The CDR3 DNA sequence: TGCAGTGCTAGACTCGTCGGTGAGCAGTTCTTC.

The chain joins TRBV27 to TRBJ1-2; 9 positions match TRBD1. Germline CDR1 and CDR2: MNHEY and SMNVEV (reference sequence). This CDR3 contains 14 residues. The ends lost 5 bases at V and 7 bases at J; junction bases unmatched: 8. CDR3 loop: CASSPGQGTSGYTF. The CDR3 DNA reads as TGTGCCAGCAGTCCGGGACAGGGCACGAGTGGCTACACCTTC.

A few counts support this clone. The gene calls are TRBV10-3 and TRBJ2-3, with D unclear. CDR1 and CDR2 (germline): ENHRY, SYGVKD. The CDR3 has 13 residues. Trimming took 8 bases from V and 0 from J, leaving 9 bases between them. Here the CDR3 DNA reads TGTGCCATCTCGGCGGAAAGCACAGATACGCAGTATTTT. Encoded protein: CAISAESTDTQYF.

A few counts support this clone. The chain combines TRBV6-5 with TRBJ2-7; D gene unclear. This CDR3 is built from 15 residues. Trimming stripped 0 bases from V and 0 bases from J, with 9 bases between. Germline V CDR1 and CDR2: MNHEY, SVGAGI. CDR3 sequence reads: CASSYSVDSSYEQYF. Written as DNA, the CDR3 is TGTGCCAGCAGTTACTCAGTTGATAGCTCCTACGAGCAGTACTTC.

This sequence joins TRBV25-1 and TRBJ2-6; D is perhaps TRBD2 (6 bases). V was pared by 2 bases and J by 0 bases, with 14 bases between. CDR1 and CDR2 from the germline V gene are MGHDK and SYGVNS. CDR3 size: 18 residues. CDR3 bases: TGTGCCAGCAGTGAAGGTTGGGGGAGGATCTCTGGGGCCAACGTCCTGACTTTC. It specifies CASSEGWGRISGANVLTF.

The V call is TRBV14, the J call TRBJ2-3; 9 bases agree with TRBD2. The germline CDR1 and CDR2 sequences are SGHDN and FVKESK. The CDR3 consists of 17 residues. The ends lost 3 bases at V and 3 bases at J; junction bases unmatched: 10. CDR3 sequence (DNA): TGTGCCAGCAGCCATTGGAGCGGGGGGCTATTAACAGATACGCAGTATTTT. Amino acid sequence: CASSHWSGGLLTDTQYF. Filled out from reference TRBV14 and TRBJ2-3, the complete variable domain reads EAGVTQFPSHSVIEKGQTVTLRCDPISGHDNLYWYRRVMGKEIKFLLHFVKESKQDESGMPNNRFLAERTGGTYSTLKVQPAELEDSGVYFCASSHWSGGLLTDTQYFGPGTRLTVL.

This chain uses TRBV6-1 with TRBJ1-1, with 9 bases that match TRBD1. Germline CDR1 is MNHNS and CDR2 is SASEGT. Losses at the gene ends were 5 bases for V and 7 bases for J; bases not matched to a gene: 8. The CDR3 sequence is 14 residues long. CDR3 residues: CASSPGQGTGEAFF. Written as DNA, the CDR3 is TGTGCCAGCAGTCCGGGACAGGGTACCGGTGAAGCTTTCTTT.

This clone was detected only a few times. The sample has other DNA sequences that encode this CDR3 too. The V and J genes are TRBV5-1 and TRBJ1-6; 10 bases are a match to TRBD1. The CDR3 runs 16 residues. Trimming at V came to 2 bases and at J to 7 bases, leaving 6 bases not matched to a gene. Germline CDR1 reads SGHRS; CDR2 reads YFSETQ. The CDR3 loop reads CASSLTGQGQNSPLHF. The DNA of the CDR3 is TGCGCCAGCAGCTTAACGGGACAGGGGCAGAATTCACCCCTCCACTTT.

The rearrangement uses TRBV5-6 and TRBJ1-1; maybe TRBD1 (5 bases). The ends were cut back, 5 bases at V and 7 bases at J, with 9 bases in the middle. Germline loops: CDR1 SGHDT, CDR2 YYEEEE. The CDR3 contains 11 residues. In DNA, the CDR3 is TGTGCCAGCAGTCGACAGAGTGAAGCTTTCTTT. Protein sequence: CASSRQSEAFF.

This clone has just one count. The CDR3 region is CATFPDSRNQPQHF. The CDR3 nucleotides are TGTGCCACCTTTCCGGACAGCCGAAATCAGCCCCAGCATTTT. J is TRBJ1-5 and V is TRBV6-1, with TRBD1 as a possible D gene (6 bases). The germline V gene encodes CDR1 MNHNS and CDR2 SASEGT. The CDR3 runs 14 residues. Trimming removed 10 bases at V and 4 bases at J, with 17 bases between.

The chain links TRBV7-3 to TRBJ2-5; unclear D gene. From germline, CDR1 is SGHTA and CDR2 FQGTGA. Trimming cost V 2 bases and J 2 bases, with 12 bases left between them. This CDR3 is 15 amino acids long. CDR3: CASSLVGGYQETQYF. In nucleotides, the CDR3 is TGTGCCAGCAGCTTAGTCGGCGGATATCAAGAGACCCAGTACTTC.

The chain employs TRBV7-9 and TRBJ1-1, with 8 bases aligning to TRBD1. Germline V gives CDR1 SEHNR, CDR2 FQNEAQ (reference sequence). The CDR3 spans 14 residues. With 5 bases clipped from V and 4 bases from J, the junction kept 6 bases outside the gene matches. The CDR3 loop reads CASSPQTGGTEAFF. In nucleotides, the CDR3 is TGTGCCAGCAGCCCGCAAACAGGGGGCACTGAAGCTTTCTTT.

This chain links TRBV6-4 with TRBJ2-1; 8 nucleotides line up with TRBD1. CDR1 and CDR2 (germline): MRHNA, SNTAGT. The V and J ends lost 0 bases and 8 bases, in that order; junction bases with no gene match: 9. The CDR3 consists of 16 residues. In DNA, the CDR3 is TGTGCCAGCAGTGACTCGAAGGCAGGGGGCGTGGATGAGCAGTTCTTC. Residues: CASSDSKAGGVDEQFF.